The clone carrying this TCR beta chain occurred many times. Its target is unknown. The sample originates from a study of identical twins. Study conclusions and caveats: Conclusions came from cross-sectional statistical analysis, not from following the same donors.

The CDR3 consists of 17 residues. V lost 0 bases to trimming and J lost 0 bases, with 12 bases between them. Germline V gene data show CDR1 as SGHDN and CDR2 as FVKESK. In TCRdb, the 5' RACE reads were re-called with MiXCR into one record per CDR3 protein. The sample lists around 550,000 distinct CDR3 sequences; approximately 14% were seen once. These records were also assigned to another study, of yellow fever vaccine responses in identical twins.

Input material: CD4+ T cells sorted from blood. This chain joins TRBV14 and TRBJ2-1; D is perhaps TRBD2 (5 bases). This clonotype was sampled from a young woman in good health. The chain's CDR3 is CASSQEPSSSSYNEQFF. For the CDR3, the DNA is TGTGCCAGCAGCCAAGAGCCTAGCTCTAGCTCCTACAATGAGCAGTTCTTC.